This TCR beta chain was captured in a study of identical twins. This clonotype was detected a few times. Germline V CDR1 and CDR2: SGHTA, FQGNSA. The V end was cut by 1 base, the J end by 15 bases, with 16 bases between. This CDR3 comprises 13 residues. TCRdb ran MiXCR on the 5' RACE reads and lists one entry per CDR3 protein. Here the sample spans roughly 1,500,000 distinct CDR3 sequences, under 35% being singletons. The chain combines TRBV7-2 with TRBJ2-1, with D perhaps given as TRBD1 or TRBD2 (6 bases each). Sequencing input: cord blood. The clonotype originates from a newborn girl in good health. CDR3 DNA: TGTGCCAGCAGCTTAGAAAGGGGGGCTATGCCGTTCTTC. Amino acids: CASSLERGAMPFF. Filled out from reference TRBV7-2 and TRBJ2-1, the complete variable domain reads GAGVSQSPSNKVTEKGKDVELRCDPISGHTALYWYRQSLGQGLEFLIYFQGNSAPDKSGLPSDRFSAERTGGSVSTLTIQRTQQEDSAVYLCASSLERGAMPFFGPGTRLTVL.